The subject of this entry is one T cell receptor beta chain. Its antigen remains unidentified. The same CDR3 is also encoded by other DNA sequences in this sample. While unrecorded immune exposures were likely, the donors were nominally healthy when sampled. This record belongs to a study of cytomegalovirus exposure and HLA in healthy donors. Primers: 60 Vbeta forward and 13 Jbeta reverse. Generated by immunoSEQ multiplex PCR, the TCRdb table keeps only in-frame clones and is missing some. The table includes some 140,000 clones, 79% detected once. Overall study findings and caveats: In a later analysis, donors in an Asian-associated ancestry cluster reportedly had fewer N-insertions in productive TCRs than the cohort mean. CMV antigen specificity was confirmed in vitro for a few CMV-associated chains.

V was clipped by 10 bases and J by 3 bases, with 15 bases between them. CDR1 is LNHDA and CDR2 is SQIVND in the germline V gene (reference sequence). The CDR3 sequence is 14 residues long. The sample consisted of PBMCs. The origin of this receptor is a man aged 35 to 55 in good health and CMV-seropositive. The genes are TRBV19 and TRBJ2-2; D not resolved. The CDR3 DNA reads as TGTGCCACCAAGTCCCTTACGGACACCGGGGAGCTGTTTTTT. Translating it yields CATKSLTDTGELFF.